Below, 25 T cell receptor beta chains from the same sample are listed, as sequenced in a study of OX40 agonist ivuxolimab in advanced cancers. Here immunoSEQ multiplex PCR was the method, and the copy in TCRdb shows in-frame clones only, minus some. The data hold about 66,000 clones, with 87% observed a single time. This sample comprised CD4+ or CD8+ T cells sorted from blood, obtained in a trial of the OX40 agonist ivuxolimab. The receptors were gathered from an adult with an advanced solid tumor such as melanoma, head and neck, liver or kidney cancer.

This chain links TRBV27 with TRBJ1-4; 8 bases are a match to TRBD1. V lost 3 bases and J lost 7; bases outside the gene matches: 4. CDR1 and CDR2 from the germline V gene are MNHEY and SMNVEV (reference sequence). The CDR3 spans 14 residues. CDR3 nucleotide sequence: TGTGCCAGCAGTTTTCAGGGGGCAGGTGAAAAACTGTTTTTT. This codes for CASSFQGAGEKLFF.

The rearrangement links TRBV15 to TRBJ2-2, with TRBD2 identical over 8 bases. The CDR3 loop spans 17 amino acids. Germline V CDR1 and CDR2: LNHNV, YYDKDF (reference sequence). Unmatched junction bases numbered 7, after V lost 0 bases and J lost 4 bases. CDR3 residues: CATSRDIGRVSTGELFF. As DNA, the CDR3 is TGTGCCACCAGCAGAGATATCGGGAGGGTCAGCACCGGGGAGCTGTTTTTT.

The J gene is TRBJ2-3, the V gene TRBV7-3, with D possibly being TRBD2 (5 bases). This CDR3 contains 14 residues. Trimming removed 0 bases at V and 3 bases at J, with 7 bases between. Germline values: CDR1 SGHTA, CDR2 FQGTGA. The CDR3: CASSLTLATDTQYF. CDR3 DNA sequence: TGTGCCAGCAGCTTAACGCTAGCAACAGATACGCAGTATTTT.

Here the CDR3 reads CASSPLTGLTGELFF. The CDR3 DNA is TGTGCCAGCAGCCCCCTAACAGGGTTAACCGGGGAGCTGTTTTTT. The chain couples TRBV7-3 to TRBJ2-2; D possibly corresponds to TRBD1 (6 bases). The CDR3 runs to 15 residues. Germline-derived CDR1 and CDR2 are SGHTA and FQGTGA. Trimming pared 5 bases from V and 5 bases from J, leaving 15 bases between.

This rearrangement joins TRBV11-2 to TRBJ2-2; 8 bases line up with TRBD1. CDR1 is SGHAT, CDR2 FQNNGV, per germline. V was clipped by 5 bases and J by 5 bases; unmatched bases: 10. The CDR3 covers 16 residues. CDR3 DNA sequence: TGTGCCAGCAGCCCGGACAGGGTGGGAAATACCGGGGAGCTGTTTTTT. Translated: CASSPDRVGNTGELFF. Combining the CDR3 with reference TRBV11-2 and TRBJ2-2 gives the whole variable domain EAGVAQSPRYKIIEKRQSVAFWCNPISGHATLYWYQQILGQGPKLLIQFQNNGVVDDSQLPKDRFSAERLKGVDSTLKIQPAKLEDSAVYLCASSPDRVGNTGELFFGEGSRLTVL.

This chain connects TRBV2 to TRBJ1-3; TRBD1 is a possible D gene (5 bases). Germline loops: CDR1 SNHLY, CDR2 FYNNEI. V was pared by 6 bases and J by 0 bases, with 12 bases between. The CDR3 runs 15 residues. CDR3 residues: CASRGGHNSGNTIYF. The CDR3 nucleotides are TGTGCCAGCAGGGGGGGTCACAACTCTGGAAACACCATATATTTT.

This chain links TRBV4-1 with TRBJ1-4; possibly TRBD1 for D (6 bases). CDR1 is MGHRA and CDR2 is YSYEKL in the germline V gene. The length of the CDR3 is 18 residues. Trimming took off 0 bases at V and 6 bases at J, with 20 bases between the two ends. This CDR3 reads CASSQDRGPGAGHEKLFF. CDR3 bases: TGCGCCAGCAGCCAAGATCGCGGTCCGGGGGCGGGGCATGAAAAACTGTTTTTT.

In this sample, this clone turned up a few times. This chain links TRBV7-2 with TRBJ2-7; 7 bases fit TRBD1. The CDR3 is made up of 14 amino acids. Germline CDR1 reads SGHTA; CDR2 reads FQGNSA. The V gene end was trimmed by 4 bases and the J gene end by 0 bases; junction bases not matched to a gene: 3. CDR3: CASSSGTASYEQYF. The CDR3 DNA reads TGTGCCAGCAGCTCCGGGACAGCCTCCTACGAGCAGTACTTC.

In this sample, this clone turned up a few times. This CDR3 is also generated by other DNA sequences in the sample. The V call is TRBV30, the J call TRBJ1-1; D is unresolved. The CDR3 extends over 14 amino acids. Trimming pared 0 bases from V and 3 bases from J, leaving 11 bases between. Germline assignment: CDR1 GTSNPN and CDR2 SVGIG (reference sequence). The CDR3 DNA is TGTGCCTGGAGTGTTCGGGATAGGGACACTGAAGCTTTCTTT. Protein: CAWSVRDRDTEAFF.

The V call is TRBV4-1, the J call TRBJ1-6, with D unclear. The V gene's germline CDR1 is MGHRA and CDR2 YSYEKL. The CDR3 is 14 amino acids. V was cut by 1 base and J by 6 bases, with 7 bases left in between. The CDR3 is CASSQAVLNSPLHF. Here the CDR3 DNA reads TGCGCCAGCAGCCAAGCCGTCCTTAATTCACCCCTCCACTTT.

The gene calls are TRBV4-2 and TRBJ2-6; no reliable D call. Between the trimmed V and J ends, which lost 1 base and 6 bases, there was a span of 4 bases. The CDR3 runs to 13 residues. From germline, CDR1 is LGHNA and CDR2 YNFKEQ. The CDR3 loop reads CASSQVSANVLTF. The CDR3 region has the DNA TGTGCCAGCAGCCAAGTATCGGCCAACGTCCTGACTTTC.

The chain is built from TRBV2 and TRBJ1-5, with D tentatively TRBD1 (6 bases). The CDR3 has 14 amino acids. Trimming left V 6 bases short and J 4 bases short, with 13 bases between. The germline CDR1 and CDR2 sequences are SNHLY and FYNNEI. The CDR3 bases are TGTGCCAGCAGGGCCGGGACACTAAATCAGCCCCAGCATTTT. It codes for CASRAGTLNQPQHF.

This rearrangement joins TRBV18 to TRBJ2-7; TRBD2 matches at 7 bases. Germline CDR1 reads KGHSH; CDR2 reads LQKENI. After removal of 2 bases from V and 3 bases from J, the junction contained 7 bases not matched to a gene. The CDR3 has 15 amino acids. The CDR3: CASSPVASGVYEQYF. CDR3 bases: TGTGCCAGCTCACCAGTAGCTAGCGGAGTCTACGAGCAGTACTTC.

The chain is built from TRBV19 and TRBJ2-5, with 8 bases lining up with TRBD2. CDR1 and CDR2 (germline): LNHDA, SQIVND (reference sequence). V lost 5 bases and J lost 4; bases outside the gene matches: 9. This CDR3 contains 15 residues. The chain's CDR3 is CASSPPTSVGETQYF. Here the CDR3 DNA reads TGTGCCAGTAGTCCACCGACTAGCGTCGGAGAGACCCAGTACTTC.

V and J are TRBV5-1 and TRBJ2-2; D is uncertain. This CDR3 spans 14 amino acids. V lost 0 bases to trimming and J lost 4 bases, with 7 bases between them. Germline loops: CDR1 SGHRS, CDR2 YFSETQ. CDR3 sequence reads: CASSLDYFTGELFF. CDR3 coding DNA: TGCGCCAGCAGCTTGGACTACTTCACCGGGGAGCTGTTTTTT.

The J gene is TRBJ1-3, the V gene TRBV13; TRBD1 might be the D (6 bases). The CDR3 consists of 15 residues. Germline CDR1 reads PRHDT; CDR2 reads FYEKMQ (reference sequence). The germline V and J ends were trimmed by 4 bases and 1 base, with 11 bases remaining between them. The CDR3 here is CASSSSRGSGNTIYF. The CDR3 region has the DNA TGTGCCAGCAGCTCGTCAAGGGGGTCTGGAAACACCATATATTTT.

The chain has TRBV4-2 and TRBJ2-3; D may be TRBD2 (6 bases). CDR1 LGHNA and CDR2 YNFKEQ come from the germline V gene. Trimming took 3 bases from V and 1 from J, leaving 11 bases between them. The CDR3 spans 15 residues. The CDR3 nucleotides are TGTGCCAGCAGCCAGACTAGGCGGGGCACAGATACGCAGTATTTT. Translated: CASSQTRRGTDTQYF.

This sequence joins TRBV19 and TRBJ2-2, with 10 bases identical to TRBD2. Germline V gives CDR1 LNHDA, CDR2 SQIVND (reference sequence). Losses at the gene ends were 3 bases for V and 5 bases for J; bases not matched to a gene: 3. This CDR3 is built from 15 residues. The CDR3 spells CASSMLAGGTGELFF. CDR3 in DNA: TGTGCCAGTAGTATGTTAGCGGGAGGAACCGGGGAGCTGTTTTTT.

The chain has TRBV6-1 and TRBJ2-1; D remains unclear. This CDR3 region has 17 residues. CDR1 MNHNS and CDR2 SASEGT come from the germline V gene. V was trimmed by 0 bases and J by 2 bases, leaving 14 bases between them. This chain's CDR3 is CASSEALLAATYNEQFF. The CDR3 bases are TGTGCCAGCAGTGAAGCGCTTTTAGCCGCAACCTACAATGAGCAGTTCTTC.

This chain uses TRBV30 with TRBJ1-4; tentative D call: TRBD1 (6 bases). The CDR3 runs to 15 residues. Trimming pared 2 bases from V and 7 bases from J, leaving 17 bases between. CDR1 and CDR2 (germline): GTSNPN, SVGIG (reference sequence). In DNA, the CDR3 is TGTGCCTGGAGTACAATCGGCACAGGGTCTGAAAAACTGTTTTTT. Its protein product is CAWSTIGTGSEKLFF.

The V gene is TRBV13, the J gene TRBJ2-5; D is ambiguous. CDR1 is PRHDT and CDR2 is FYEKMQ in the germline V gene (reference sequence). The CDR3 spans 13 residues. The V end was cut by 6 bases, the J end by 4 bases, with 12 bases between. The CDR3 region is CASSTDARETQYF. For the CDR3, the DNA is TGTGCCAGCAGTACGGACGCAAGAGAGACCCAGTACTTC.

The V gene is TRBV30, the J gene TRBJ2-1; D perhaps matches TRBD1 (5 bases). Germline loops: CDR1 GTSNPN, CDR2 SVGIG (reference sequence). The germline V and J ends were trimmed by 4 bases and 4 bases, with 5 bases remaining between them. The CDR3 covers 11 residues. The CDR3 region has the DNA TGTGCCTGGAAGGGGTACAATGAGCAGTTCTTC. Protein sequence: CAWKGYNEQFF. Based on the CDR3 plus reference TRBV30 and TRBJ2-1, the full variable domain is SQTIHQWPATLVQPVGSPLSLECTVEGTSNPNLYWYRQAAGRGLQLLFYSVGIGQISSEVPQNLSASRPQDRQFILSSKKLLLSDSGFYLCAWKGYNEQFFGPGTRLTVL.

This chain uses TRBV5-3 with TRBJ1-3, with TRBD1 matching 9 bases. TRBV5-3 is recorded as an ORF, its role being uncertain. The CDR3 spans 18 residues. With 3 bases clipped from V and 0 bases from J, the junction kept 10 bases outside the gene matches. The CDR3 is CARSSRDRDQLSGNTIYF. The CDR3 DNA reads as TGTGCCAGAAGCTCCCGGGACAGGGACCAACTCTCTGGAAACACCATATATTTT.

In the case of this clone: Other DNA sequences from this sample encode an identical CDR3 as well. V and J are TRBV7-3 and TRBJ2-5, with a possible D match to TRBD2 (7 bases). This CDR3 comprises 15 residues. CDR1 and CDR2 from the germline V gene are SGHTA and FQGTGA. Trimming cost V 1 base and J 4 bases, with 13 bases left between them. The CDR3 here is CASSLRGGGGETQYF. The CDR3 bases are TGTGCCAGCAGCTTAAGGGGGGGCGGAGGAGAGACCCAGTACTTC.

The rearrangement uses TRBV4-1 and TRBJ2-4; D could derive from TRBD1 or TRBD2 (5 bases each). Germline CDR1 reads MGHRA; CDR2 reads YSYEKL. V lost 0 bases, J lost 0 bases, and 27 bases lay in between. This CDR3 region has 22 residues. The CDR3 loop reads CASSQERFSVKGRIEAKNIQYF. CDR3 coding DNA: TGCGCCAGCAGCCAAGAAAGATTCAGTGTGAAGGGGAGAATTGAAGCCAAAAACATTCAGTACTTC.